This T cell receptor beta chain emerged from a study of neurological immune-mediated disorders. On the study more broadly: Relapsing-remitting disease was seen in 31 of the 34 multiple sclerosis patients, and secondary progressive disease was seen in 3. Study-wide results and caveats: In HTLV-1-associated myelopathy, TCR clonal expansion was greatest, and in multiple sclerosis it was least, below healthy controls. Private repertoires in all groups were suggested by the finding that expanded clones across subjects shared no CDR3 amino acid sequences.

There are 13 residues in the CDR3. With V trimmed by 3 bases and J by 5 bases, 2 bases remained unmatched. Germline V gene lookup returns CDR1 SGDLS and CDR2 YYNGEE. Every sequencing run returned over 160 million TCR-beta sequences, which were derived from 15-18 subjects. TCRdb re-called the 5' RACE reads through MiXCR, storing one row per CDR3 protein. The profile shows about 89,000 distinct CDR3 sequences, 2% to 3% of them singletons. The table lists this clonotype with many counts. What it recognizes is unknown. V and J are TRBV9 and TRBJ2-5; 9 bases agree with TRBD2. The TCR originated in a woman in her thirties with multiple sclerosis. Sequenced material: PBMCs. CDR3 coding DNA: TGTGCCAGCAGCGGTAGCGGGAGTGAGACCCAGTACTTC. Translated, it gives CASSGSGSETQYF.